These T cell receptor beta chains were read from a single sample in a study of T cells after yellow fever vaccination. TCRdb ran MiXCR on the 5' RACE reads and lists one entry per CDR3 protein. The table records under 400,000 distinct CDR3 sequences, about 12% of them present only once. Sequencing used CD4+ T cells sorted from PBMCs, obtained 15 days after the yellow fever booster vaccination. The origin of the receptors is a man between 18 and 35 years old who received the YFV17D yellow fever vaccine. Each CDR3 is given with its conserved first and last residue. Fields, in order: clone size, J gene, V gene, D gene, CDR3 length, CDR3 protein, CDR3 DNA. D genes are given only for firm matches. For some rows the clone size is stated as once, few or many, or as a class when expanded; others skip it.

many TRBJ1-5 TRBV11-2 . 13 CASSPLGSQPQHF TGTGCCAGCAGCCCACTAGGTAGTCAGCCCCAGCATTTT
. TRBJ2-1 TRBV6-5 . 13 CASSGPEGLGQFF TGTGCCAGCAGTGGACCAGAGGGTCTAGGGCAGTTCTTC
few TRBJ2-4 TRBV4-3 . 17 CASSPSPGVGGKNIQYF TGCGCCAGCAGCCCCTCCCCGGGGGTCGGGGGCAAAAACATTCAGTACTTC
many TRBJ2-3 TRBV6-1 . 10 CASRGDTQYF TGTGCCAGCAGGGGAGATACGCAGTATTTT
. TRBJ1-5 TRBV27 . 12 CASSFLDQPQHF TGTGCCAGCAGTTTTCTGGATCAGCCCCAGCATTTT
. TRBJ2-7 TRBV11-2 . 17 CASSLDRAGGLPYEQYF TGTGCCAGCAGCTTAGATCGGGCAGGGGGGCTTCCCTACGAGCAGTACTTC
. TRBJ1-6 TRBV20-1 . 14 CSAVGSSYNSPLHF TGCAGTGCCGTAGGGAGCTCCTATAATTCACCCCTCCACTTT
many TRBJ2-5 TRBV7-9 TRBD2 16 CASSIGLGRHQETQYF TGTGCCAGCAGCATCGGACTAGGGAGGCACCAAGAGACCCAGTACTTC
. TRBJ2-3 TRBV29-1 TRBD2 15 CSARGAGGITDTQYF TGCAGCGCCAGAGGGGCGGGGGGGATCACAGATACGCAGTATTTT
. TRBJ1-4 TRBV20-1 . 13 CRGVGPTNEKLFF TGCAGAGGTGTGGGCCCAACTAATGAAAAACTGTTTTTT
few TRBJ1-4 TRBV3-1 . 12 CASSWTGEKLFF TGTGCCAGCAGCTGGACGGGTGAAAAACTGTTTTTT
many TRBJ2-4 TRBV20-1 . 13 CSAAREPKNIQYF TGCAGTGCTGCCCGGGAGCCCAAAAACATTCAGTACTTC
. TRBJ2-5 TRBV7-2 . 13 CASSSPMEETQYF TGTGCCAGCAGCTCCCCGATGGAAGAGACCCAGTACTTC
few TRBJ2-3 TRBV29-1 . 13 CSGERGKRDTQYF TGCAGCGGTGAGAGGGGAAAGCGAGATACGCAGTATTTT
many TRBJ1-1 TRBV27 . 13 CASSSEGDTEAFF TGTGCCAGCAGTTCCGAAGGGGACACTGAAGCTTTCTTT
. TRBJ2-2 TRBV29-1 . 13 CSYYRANTGELFF TGCAGCTATTACAGGGCCAACACCGGGGAGCTGTTTTTT
many TRBJ2-3 TRBV4-2 . 15 CASSQSQAVADTQYF TGTGCCAGCAGCCAAAGTCAAGCTGTGGCAGATACGCAGTATTTT
. TRBJ1-1 TRBV5-1 TRBD1 14 CASSIREGASEAFF TGCGCCAGCAGCATCAGGGAGGGGGCTTCTGAAGCTTTCTTT
. TRBJ2-5 TRBV18 . 13 CASSQDIQETQYF TGTGCCAGCTCCCAGGACATTCAAGAGACCCAGTACTTC
. TRBJ2-3 TRBV6-6 . 13 CASWSHTGLTQYF TGTGCCAGCTGGAGTCATACAGGGTTGACGCAGTATTTT
. TRBJ2-7 TRBV3-1 . 13 CASSLTVSYEQYF TGTGCCAGCAGCCTGACGGTCTCCTACGAGCAGTACTTC
few TRBJ1-1 TRBV6-2/TRBV6-3 . 14 CASKRDGSTTEAFF TGTGCCAGCAAACGGGACGGTTCAACCACTGAAGCTTTCTTT
. TRBJ1-3 TRBV29-1 . 13 CSVVRAAGNTIYF TGCAGCGTTGTTCGGGCAGCTGGAAACACCATATATTTT
. TRBJ2-5 TRBV11-2 . 21 CASSLYGVLFLRMGEKETQYF TGTGCCAGCAGCTTATACGGGGTTCTGTTTCTTCGGATGGGGGAGAAAGAGACCCAGTACTTC
few TRBJ1-1 TRBV12-3/TRBV12-4 . 13 CASSLAGITEAFF TGTGCCAGCAGTTTAGCGGGTATCACTGAAGCTTTCTTT
. TRBJ2-5 TRBV7-2 . 15 CASSLATDRTETQYF TGTGCCAGCAGCTTAGCTACGGACCGCACGGAGACCCAGTACTTC
. TRBJ2-7 TRBV11-2 . 14 CASRTGYSSYEQYF TGTGCCAGCAGGACAGGTTACAGCTCCTACGAGCAGTACTTC
many TRBJ1-6 TRBV5-1 TRBD1 15 CASSLRTGGDSPLHF TGCGCCAGCAGCTTGCGAACAGGGGGTGATTCACCCCTCCACTTT
. TRBJ1-1 TRBV5-1 TRBD1 17 CASSLAARGRMDTEAFF TGCGCCAGCAGCTTGGCGGCTAGGGGGCGGATGGATACTGAAGCTTTCTTT
few TRBJ1-2 TRBV28 . 13 CASSIDGNYGYTF TGTGCCAGCAGTATCGACGGGAACTATGGCTACACCTTC
few TRBJ1-6 TRBV12-3/TRBV12-4 . 16 CASSFGRRKADSPLHF TGTGCCAGCAGTTTTGGGCGGCGAAAAGCAGATTCACCCCTCCACTTT
. TRBJ1-5 TRBV19 . 13 CASSMDRNQPQHF TGTGCCAGTAGTATGGATAGAAATCAGCCCCAGCATTTT
few TRBJ2-1 TRBV27 TRBD2 18 CASSLVSGGAFSYNEQFF TGTGCCAGCAGTTTGGTTAGCGGGGGGGCCTTCTCCTACAATGAGCAGTTCTTC
. TRBJ1-2 TRBV5-1 TRBD1 16 CASSVGPPGQGFGYTF TGCGCCAGCAGCGTGGGACCCCCGGGACAGGGGTTTGGCTACACCTTC
. TRBJ2-3 TRBV5-1 . 14 CASSFTFPDGTQYF TGCGCCAGCAGCTTTACCTTCCCCGACGGGACGCAGTATTTT
few TRBJ1-1 TRBV5-1 TRBD1 14 CASSGGQSNTEAFF TGCGCCAGCAGCGGGGGACAGTCGAACACTGAAGCTTTCTTT
few TRBJ2-7 TRBV30 . 12 CAWSVLGNEQYF TGTGCCTGGAGTGTATTAGGGAACGAGCAGTACTTC
. TRBJ2-3 TRBV20-1 . 12 CSARDRKDTQYF TGCAGTGCTAGAGATAGGAAAGATACGCAGTATTTT
few TRBJ2-5 TRBV6-5 . 13 CASSYPGTETQYF TGTGCCAGCAGTTACCCGGGGACAGAGACCCAGTACTTC
. TRBJ2-3 TRBV7-9 . 14 CAIARDFTTDTQYF TGTGCCATCGCCAGGGACTTCACCACAGATACGCAGTATTTT
. TRBJ2-3 TRBV4-2 . 14 CASSQQRETDTQYF TGTGCCAGCAGCCAACAAAGGGAGACAGATACGCAGTATTTT
. TRBJ2-7 TRBV6-2/TRBV6-3 . 15 CASSYRRTSSYEQYF TGTGCCAGCAGTTACAGGAGGACCAGCTCCTACGAGCAGTACTTC
. TRBJ1-2 TRBV7-3 . 15 CASSLSGTTNYGYTF TGTGCCAGCAGCTTAAGCGGGACGACTAACTATGGCTACACCTTC
. TRBJ2-1 TRBV11-2 . 11 CASSRGSEQFF TGTGCCAGCTCCCGGGGCTCCGAGCAGTTCTTC
few TRBJ2-5 TRBV3-1 . 15 CASSQMVSEAETQYF TGTGCCAGCAGCCAAATGGTTAGCGAAGCAGAGACCCAGTACTTC
. TRBJ2-3 TRBV28 . 13 CASMPGSTDTQYF TGTGCCAGCATGCCGGGTAGCACAGATACGCAGTATTTT
few TRBJ2-2 TRBV4-1 TRBD1 16 CASSQPGQGVTGELFF TGCGCCAGCAGCCAACCGGGACAGGGGGTCACCGGGGAGCTGTTTTTT
. TRBJ2-5 TRBV6-1 TRBD2 15 CASSELVLAGETQYF TGTGCCAGCAGTGAACTAGTACTAGCGGGGGAGACCCAGTACTTC